The rows below give T cell receptor beta chains drawn from one sample of a study of long-term antiretroviral therapy in people with HIV. TCRdb keeps only in-frame clones here, not all; method: immunoSEQ multiplex PCR. The sample lists roughly 28,000 clones, roughly 80% occurring once. The material sequenced was unsorted PBMCs, taken 3 years after starting antiretroviral therapy. These receptors all come from a man aged 35 to 55 with HIV. Both conserved end residues are part of each CDR3. The D gene is left open where the match is weak. Clone sizes are given selectively: once, few, many, or a class where the clone is expanded.

-	TRBV6-5	TRBD1	TRBJ2-1	TGTGCCAGCAGTACCGGGACAGGGGCGAAGGAGCAGTTCTTC	CASSTGTGAKEQFF
-	TRBV10-2	-	TRBJ2-4	TGCGCCAGCAGCGCCCCTATAGACATTCAGTACTTC	CASSAPIDIQYF
-	TRBV25-1	TRBD2	TRBJ2-3	TGTGCCAGCATACTAGCGGGCACAGATACGCAGTATTTT	CASILAGTDTQYF
few	TRBV2	TRBD1	TRBJ1-5	TGTGCCAGCAGTCCGGGACAGGGGTACCAGCCCCAGCATTTT	CASSPGQGYQPQHF
-	TRBV29-1	-	TRBJ2-7	TGCAGCGTTCAACGGGAGTCCTACGAGCAGTACTTC	CSVQRESYEQYF
-	TRBV5-6	-	TRBJ1-1	TGTGCCAGCAGCTATACAGGTGAAGCTTTCTTT	CASSYTGEAFF
-	TRBV18	-	TRBJ2-7	TGTGCCAGCTCACCATCGGCTGGCTTAAGGGCCGACGAGCAGTACTTC	CASSPSAGLRADEQYF
-	TRBV2	-	TRBJ1-5	TGTGCCAGCAGTGAAGAAGGGGGCAATCAGCCCCAGCATTTT	CASSEEGGNQPQHF
-	TRBV6-6	TRBD1	TRBJ1-1	TGTGCCAGCAGGGGGACAGGGGACGAAGCTTTCTTT	CASRGTGDEAFF
-	TRBV6-1	-	TRBJ1-6	TGTGCCAGCAGACAGTCCGCTCAGGCGACACCCCTCCACTTT	CASRQSAQATPLHF
-	TRBV27	-	TRBJ2-2	TGTGCCAGCAGTTCCGGGTTCTATAGGGCTACGAACACCGGGGAGCTGTTTTTT	CASSSGFYRATNTGELFF
-	TRBV4-3	-	TRBJ2-2	TGCGCCAGCAGCCAAGAACCCGGGGAGCTGTTTTTT	CASSQEPGELFF
-	TRBV30	TRBD1	TRBJ1-4	TGTGCCTGGAGTCCCGACAGGGGCGACTATAATGAAAAACTGTTTTTT	CAWSPDRGDYNEKLFF
-	TRBV5-8	TRBD2	TRBJ2-1	TGTGCCAGCAGCCCTCCCGGGACTAGCGTGCAGTTCTTC	CASSPPGTSVQFF
-	TRBV9	-	TRBJ2-3	TGTGCCAGCAGCGTAGCTAGTACCACAGATACGCAGTATTTT	CASSVASTTDTQYF
-	TRBV28	TRBD1	TRBJ1-2	TGTGCCAGCAGCACCGGGACAGGGTCCCTGTGGGGCTACACCTTC	CASSTGTGSLWGYTF
-	TRBV7-2	-	TRBJ2-5	TGTGCCAGCGGTGGGTCGTACCAAGAGACCCAGTACTTC	CASGGSYQETQYF
-	TRBV2	-	TRBJ2-7	TGTGCCAGCAGTGAAGGGCCACTGAGCTCCTACGAGCAGTACTTC	CASSEGPLSSYEQYF
-	TRBV10-1	-	TRBJ2-1	TGCGCCAGCAGTGATGCAGGGTTGAATGAGCAGTTCTTC	CASSDAGLNEQFF
-	TRBV19	TRBD2	TRBJ2-3	TGTGCCAGTAGTATGGCGGGGCGTGGCGGGAGACCCCCCACAGATACGCAGTATTTT	CASSMAGRGGRPPTDTQYF
once	TRBV4-1	-	TRBJ2-7	TGCGCCAGCAGCCAAGGACGGCTGGGAGGCGAGGCGATCGAGCAGTACTTC	CASSQGRLGGEAIEQYF
-	TRBV5-4	-	TRBJ2-3	TGTGCCAGCAGCTTGGGCCTTTTTACCACAGATACGCAGTATTTT	CASSLGLFTTDTQYF
-	TRBV6-5	-	TRBJ1-2	TGTGCCAGCAAACAGACCCACGACTATGGCTACACCTTC	CASKQTHDYGYTF
-	TRBV28	-	TRBJ2-3	TGTGCCAGCAGTTTAGGAGAGGGGAGGCAAAGCACAGATACGCAGTATTTT	CASSLGEGRQSTDTQYF
-	TRBV9	-	TRBJ1-3	TGTGCCAGCAGCGCCTTATCTGGAAACACCATATATTTT	CASSALSGNTIYF
few	TRBV27	-	TRBJ2-3	TGTGCCAGCAAGCGGTCTCCTAGCACAGATACGCAGTATTTT	CASKRSPSTDTQYF
-	TRBV7-2	TRBD2	TRBJ2-7	TGTGCCAGCAGCCAGGAAGGACTAGCGGGTTACGAGCAGTACTTC	CASSQEGLAGYEQYF